A single sample gave rise to the 10 T cell receptor beta chains below, sequenced in a study of blood T cell repertoires in COVID-19. The data were produced by immunoSEQ multiplex PCR, yet TCRdb's version contains in-frame clones alone and is incomplete. Of 270,000 or so clones in the sample, around 90% were seen once. Specimen: peripheral blood. All receptors come from a woman aged 60-70 years with COVID-19, enrolled during active disease.

This chain connects TRBV4-3 to TRBJ1-2; no firm D call. The ends were cut back, 4 bases at V and 7 bases at J, with 16 bases in the middle. This CDR3 has 14 amino acids. Germline loops: CDR1 LGHNA, CDR2 YSLEER. The CDR3 is CASSPGGPGGGYTF. The CDR3 DNA is TGCGCCAGCAGCCCAGGAGGGCCAGGAGGTGGCTACACCTTC.

This chain uses TRBV7-8 with TRBJ1-1; D possibly corresponds to TRBD1 (5 bases). Germline values: CDR1 SGHVS, CDR2 FQNEAQ. This CDR3 comprises 15 residues. V was clipped by 3 bases and J by 0 bases, with 11 bases between them. CDR3 loop: CASSFERQMNTEAFF. CDR3 nucleotide sequence: TGTGCCAGCAGCTTTGAACGACAGATGAACACTGAAGCTTTCTTT.

This clone was recorded only once. The chain has TRBV4-1 and TRBJ2-7, with D possibly TRBD2 on 6 matching bases. Looked up from germline, CDR1 is MGHRA and CDR2 is YSYEKL. V shed 3 bases and J shed 5 bases, with 23 bases lying between them. The CDR3 contains 17 residues. The CDR3 sequence: CASSQEITKVGTHEQYF. The CDR3 coding sequence is TGCGCCAGCAGCCAGGAGATAACTAAAGTCGGGACTCACGAGCAGTACTTC.

J is TRBJ2-7 and V is TRBV5-6; no clear D gene. Germline-derived CDR1 and CDR2 are SGHDT and YYEEEE. Trimming stripped 0 bases from V and 4 bases from J, with 11 bases between. CDR3 length: 14 residues. As DNA, the CDR3 is TGTGCCAGCAGCTTGGTCCACAGCCGATACGAGCAGTACTTC. Translated, it gives CASSLVHSRYEQYF.

This chain uses TRBV6-5 with TRBJ1-5, with D possibly being TRBD1 (6 bases). Per the germline V gene, CDR1 is MNHEY and CDR2 is SVGAGI. V was shortened by 6 bases and J by 8 bases, with 11 bases between the two germline ends. The CDR3 contains 12 residues. In DNA, the CDR3 is TGTGCCAGCAGCCAGGGGTGGGAGCCCCAGCATTTT. Its protein is CASSQGWEPQHF.

V gene TRBV7-2 combines with J gene TRBJ1-6, with 8 positions matching TRBD1. J gave up 0 bases and V 5 bases, and 6 bases lay outside the gene matches. This CDR3 is built from 17 residues. The germline V gene encodes CDR1 SGHTA and CDR2 FQGNSA. In DNA form, the CDR3 reads TGTGCCAGCAGCCATAACAGGGGGAGCTCCTATAATTCACCCCTCCACTTT. It specifies CASSHNRGSSYNSPLHF.

V is TRBV7-2 and J is TRBJ1-5; D ambiguous. V shed 1 base and J shed 5 bases, with 6 bases lying between them. The germline CDR1 and CDR2 sequences are SGHTA and FQGNSA. The CDR3 consists of 13 residues. CDR3 coding DNA: TGTGCCAGCAGCTTAGTCGAGGATCAGCCCCAGCATTTT. It codes for CASSLVEDQPQHF.

V usage is TRBV5-8 and J usage is TRBJ1-5, with a tentative D call TRBD1 (5 bases). The CDR3 runs 18 residues. Germline loops: CDR1 SGHTS, CDR2 YDEGEE. Trimming took off 2 bases at V and 4 bases at J, with 22 bases between the two ends. The CDR3, as DNA: TGTGCCAGCAGCTTCATCCCATACCTTGGGCGGACAAATCAGCCCCAGCATTTT. Translating it yields CASSFIPYLGRTNQPQHF.

The rearrangement joins TRBV27 to TRBJ2-2, with TRBD2 identical over 13 bases. After removal of 3 bases from V and 7 bases from J, the junction contained 5 bases not matched to a gene. Germline assignment: CDR1 MNHEY and CDR2 SMNVEV (reference sequence). The CDR3 has 16 residues. CDR3 nucleotides: TGTGCCAGCAGTTTTTCGGGACTAGCGGGGAGCGGGGAGCTGTTTTTT. This translates into CASSFSGLAGSGELFF.

This clone showed up just once. The J gene is TRBJ2-2, the V gene TRBV7-9; 7 bases are a match to TRBD1. Unmatched junction bases numbered 5, after V lost 7 bases and J lost 6 bases. The CDR3 is 13 residues long. Looked up from germline, CDR1 is SEHNR and CDR2 is FQNEAQ (reference sequence). DNA for the CDR3: TGTGCCAGCACCGGACAGGAGGCCGGGGAGCTGTTTTTT. It encodes CASTGQEAGELFF.